What follows are 25 T cell receptor beta chains derived from one specimen sequenced in a study of blood T cells in healthy people across ages. The use of a sample-barcoded 5' primer and a J-beta primer mix characterized a second PCR of roughly 6 to 11 cycles. From the 5' RACE reads, TCRdb called clonotypes with MiXCR, one entry per CDR3 protein. The repertoire holds roughly 1 million distinct CDR3 sequences, roughly 24% seen once, with approximately 0.79% in the top ten. The data were also submitted as part of a second study, on T cells of mothers and their children.

Input material: blood. The receptors here all came from a girl aged 2-15 years in good health.

In its sample, this clonotype was seen a few times. V is TRBV7-9 and J is TRBJ2-1, with unresolved D. Trimming stripped 5 bases from V and 0 bases from J, with 11 bases between. CDR1 and CDR2 (germline): SEHNR, FQNEAQ (reference sequence). The CDR3 is 15 amino acids. The CDR3 sequence: CASSPTLSSYNEQFF. The CDR3 bases are TGTGCCAGCAGCCCAACTCTGAGCTCCTACAATGAGCAGTTCTTC. Complete variable domain (other parts from reference TRBV7-9 and TRBJ2-1): DTGVSQNPRHKITKRGQNVTFRCDPISEHNRLYWYRQTLGQGPEFLTYFQNEAQLEKSRLLSDRFSAERPKGSFSTLEIQRTEQGDSAMYLCASSPTLSSYNEQFFGPGTRLTVL.

This clonotype was seen a single time. The chain links TRBV15 to TRBJ1-1, with D perhaps matching TRBD1 (5 bases). In germline, CDR1 is LNHNV, CDR2 YYDKDF (reference sequence). This CDR3 spans 17 amino acids. Trimming shortened V by 0 bases and J by 2 bases, and 16 bases separated the two germline ends. CDR3 bases: TGTGCCACCAGCAGAGAGGGGAGAGAAGGGGCCAACACTGAAGCTTTCTTT. Amino acid sequence: CATSREGREGANTEAFF.

This clonotype was seen more than once but under ten times. Written as DNA, the CDR3 is TGCGCCAGCAGCATCCCCACAGGGAATACGCAGTATTTT. Translating it yields CASSIPTGNTQYF. The chain has TRBV5-1 and TRBJ2-3; a weak D match, TRBD1 (6 bases). V was clipped by 4 bases and J by 7 bases, with 13 bases between them. The CDR3 runs to 13 residues. Germline loops: CDR1 SGHRS, CDR2 YFSETQ. Looking up the rest from reference TRBV5-1 and TRBJ2-3 gives the full variable domain: KAGVTQTPRYLIKTRGQQVTLSCSPISGHRSVSWYQQTPGQGLQFLFEYFSETQRNKGNFPGRFSGRQFSNSRSEMNVSTLELGDSALYLCASSIPTGNTQYFGPGTRLTVL.

V and J are TRBV20-1 and TRBJ2-5; unclear D gene. Germline V lookup: CDR1 DFQATT, CDR2 SNEGSKA (reference sequence). The CDR3 contains 12 residues. The germline V and J ends were trimmed by 5 bases and 0 bases, with 7 bases remaining between them. CDR3: CSAATYQETQYF. DNA of the CDR3: TGCAGTGCTGCCACGTACCAAGAGACCCAGTACTTC.

This clonotype was picked up a small number of times. The J gene is TRBJ2-1, the V gene TRBV29-1; D is ambiguous. The V gene lost 3 bases and the J gene lost 9 bases, with 6 bases spanning the gap. The CDR3 is made up of 10 amino acids. From germline, CDR1 is SQVTM and CDR2 ANQGSEA. For the CDR3, the DNA is TGCAGCGTTGACCTAGTTGAGCAGTTCTTC. This encodes CSVDLVEQFF.

This chain uses TRBV12-3 or TRBV12-4 with TRBJ2-7; 8 nucleotides align to TRBD1. The CDR3 contains 16 residues. Trimming cost V 5 bases and J 3 bases; bases outside gene matches: 12. The DNA of the CDR3 is TGTGCCAGCAGTACCGGGACAGGTCCTTTTTACTACGAGCAGTACTTC. It translates to CASSTGTGPFYYEQYF.

The J gene is TRBJ2-1, the V gene TRBV20-1; 7 bases are a match to TRBD1. J was trimmed by 0 bases and V by 4 bases; bases with no gene match: 3. CDR1 is DFQATT and CDR2 is SNEGSKA in the germline V gene (reference sequence). The CDR3 spans 14 residues. CDR3 DNA sequence: TGCAGTGCTACGACAGGGTACTCCTACAATGAGCAGTTCTTC. Its translation: CSATTGYSYNEQFF.

The rearrangement uses TRBV28 and TRBJ2-4; D gene uncertain. CDR3 length: 15 amino acids. CDR1 is MDHEN and CDR2 is SYDVKM in the germline V gene. Trimming stripped 6 bases from V and 3 bases from J, with 15 bases between. The CDR3 protein is CASRGLREGKNIQYF. The CDR3 coding sequence is TGTGCCAGCAGGGGTCTTAGGGAAGGCAAAAACATTCAGTACTTC.

This clonotype was observed a handful of times. The chain uses TRBV3-1 and TRBJ1-4; no clear D gene. CDR3 size: 15 residues. The V end lost 1 base, the J end lost 4 bases, and 10 bases lay between the germline ends. Germline V gene lookup returns CDR1 LGHDT and CDR2 YNNKEL (reference sequence). CDR3 DNA sequence: TGTGCCAGCAGCCAAGTATTAGGGATTAATGAAAAACTGTTTTTT. It specifies CASSQVLGINEKLFF.

This clonotype was detected only a few times. V is TRBV29-1 and J is TRBJ2-2; tentatively, D is TRBD1 or TRBD2 (5 bases each). The CDR3 contains 14 residues. Germline assignment: CDR1 SQVTM and CDR2 ANQGSEA. V was clipped by 4 bases and J by 7 bases, with 16 bases between them. The CDR3, as DNA: TGCAGCGTTGTTGTGGGAGAGGGGATCGGGGAGCTGTTTTTT. This codes for CSVVVGEGIGELFF.

The J gene is TRBJ1-1, the V gene TRBV20-1, with D perhaps TRBD1 (5 bases). The CDR3 spans 13 residues. In germline, CDR1 is DFQATT, CDR2 SNEGSKA (reference sequence). V was cut by 6 bases and J by 7 bases, with 18 bases left in between. CDR3 DNA sequence: TGCAGTGCCACTTTAGGGGTGACTAATGAAGCTTTCTTT. Translation gives CSATLGVTNEAFF.

The V gene is TRBV11-2, the J gene TRBJ2-5; 9 positions match TRBD2. J lost 4 bases, V lost 1 base, and 1 base had no gene match. Germline V gene data show CDR1 as SGHAT and CDR2 as FQNNGV. The CDR3 has 14 residues. CDR3 nucleotide sequence: TGTGCCAGCAGCTTAGTACTAGCGGGAGAGACCCAGTACTTC. Translation gives CASSLVLAGETQYF.

A remark on this clonotype: Germline is not matched at one junction end, which may reflect a read error. The V call is TRBV7-2, the J call TRBJ2-5; D possibly corresponds to TRBD2 (6 bases). CDR1 and CDR2 from the germline V gene are SGHTA and FQGNSA. There are 13 residues in the CDR3. Here the CDR3 reads CASSLGSQGTQYF. The CDR3 DNA sequence: TGTGCCAGCAGCCTCGGGAGCCAAGGGACCCAGTACTTC. Drawing the rest from reference TRBV7-2 and TRBJ2-5, the complete variable domain is GAGVSQSPSNKVTEKGKDVELRCDPISGHTALYWYRQSLGQGLEFLIYFQGNSAPDKSGLPSDRFSAERTGGSVSTLTIQRTQQEDSAVYLCASSLGSQGTQYFGPGTRLLVL.

The table lists this clonotype with a few counts. The genes are TRBV9 and TRBJ1-6, with TRBD1 matching over 10 bases. Unmatched junction bases numbered 7, after V lost 4 bases and J lost 9 bases. The CDR3 covers 15 residues. Germline V gives CDR1 SGDLS, CDR2 YYNGEE. Here the CDR3 reads CASSPSGQGSSPLHF. The CDR3, as DNA: TGTGCCAGCAGCCCTTCGGGACAGGGGTCTTCACCCCTCCACTTT.

The chain links TRBV11-2 to TRBJ2-1; the D is unclear. TRBJ2-5 explains the end of the DNA better; the J call may be wrong. The germline CDR1 and CDR2 sequences are SGHAT and FQNNGV. The CDR3 totals 15 residues. The CDR3: CASSLVGIGYATQYF. The CDR3 DNA reads TGTGCCAGCAGCTTAGTAGGTATAGGATACGCGACCCAGTACTTC.

The chain employs TRBV7-2 and TRBJ1-2; 7 nucleotides line up with TRBD1. The germline V gene has CDR1 SGHTA and CDR2 FQGNSA. J was trimmed by 1 base and V by 1 base; bases with no gene match: 6. The CDR3 sequence is 16 residues long. The chain's CDR3 is CASSLDGTVFNYGYTF. DNA of the CDR3: TGTGCCAGCAGCTTAGACGGGACAGTTTTTAACTATGGCTACACCTTC. Looking up the rest from reference TRBV7-2 and TRBJ1-2 gives the full variable domain: GAGVSQSPSNKVTEKGKDVELRCDPISGHTALYWYRQSLGQGLEFLIYFQGNSAPDKSGLPSDRFSAERTGGSVSTLTIQRTQQEDSAVYLCASSLDGTVFNYGYTFGSGTRLTVV.

This clonotype was counted between two and nine times. This CDR3 is CASRETVYQSIGYTF. The CDR3 DNA follows: TGTGCCAGCAGGGAGACAGTCTACCAGTCGATCGGCTACACCTTC. The chain is built from TRBV12-3 or TRBV12-4 and TRBJ1-2; D possibly corresponds to TRBD1 (5 bases). V was trimmed by 6 bases and J by 8 bases, leaving 22 bases between them. This CDR3 contains 15 residues.

The chain carries TRBV12-3 or TRBV12-4 and TRBJ1-1; TRBD1 is a possible D gene (6 bases). The CDR3 is 15 amino acids. The V and J ends lost 3 bases and 4 bases respectively, with 15 bases between them. In DNA, the CDR3 is TGTGCCAGCAGTTTTTACGGGGGCGGGATCACTGAAGCTTTCTTT. Protein sequence: CASSFYGGGITEAFF.

This clonotype has just a few counts. The chain couples TRBV7-2 to TRBJ2-3, with D hard to call. CDR1 is SGHTA and CDR2 is FQGNSA in the germline V gene. This CDR3 contains 15 residues. V was cut by 2 bases and J by 3 bases, with 12 bases left in between. The CDR3 bases are TGTGCCAGCAGCTTAATCAAAGGTGGGACAGATACGCAGTATTTT. It specifies CASSLIKGGTDTQYF.

This clonotype was seen only a few times. The chain carries TRBV12-3 or TRBV12-4 and TRBJ2-2; the D gene is possibly TRBD2 (6 bases). This CDR3 has 15 amino acids. The V end was cut by 5 bases, the J end by 1 base, with 11 bases between. CDR3 amino acids: CASSPPGLNTGELFF. The CDR3 DNA follows: TGTGCCAGCAGTCCCCCGGGACTGAACACCGGGGAGCTGTTTTTT.

The chain recombines TRBV29-1 with TRBJ2-5; 8 bases map to TRBD1. This CDR3 comprises 14 residues. The germline gives CDR1 SQVTM, CDR2 ANQGSEA. After removal of 4 bases from V and 11 bases from J, the junction contained 15 bases not matched to a gene. The DNA of the CDR3 is TGCAGCGTTGTAGACAGGGGAAAGATTTATGAGCAGTACTTC. Protein product: CSVVDRGKIYEQYF.

V gene TRBV11-3 combines with J gene TRBJ2-4; TRBD1 is a possible D gene (7 bases). The CDR3 covers 14 residues. Germline assignment: CDR1 SGHNT and CDR2 YENEEA. Trimming took 5 bases from V and 8 from J, leaving 16 bases between them. The CDR3 sequence: CASSAGQPADIQYF. For the CDR3, the DNA is TGTGCCAGCAGCGCGGGACAGCCCGCGGACATTCAGTACTTC. Using reference TRBV11-3 and TRBJ2-4 for the parts outside the CDR3, the full variable domain is EAGVVQSPRYKIIEKKQPVAFWCNPISGHNTLYWYLQNLGQGPELLIRYENEEAVDDSQLPKDRFSAERLKGVDSTLKIQPAELGDSAVYLCASSAGQPADIQYFGAGTRLSVL.

CDR3 DNA: TGTGCCAGCAGTTACTCCCCCTCCACGGAGCAGTACTTC. Its translation: CASSYSPSTEQYF. The chain employs TRBV6-5 and TRBJ2-7; D is unclear. The V gene lost 0 bases and the J gene lost 7 bases, with 10 bases spanning the gap. Germline V gene data show CDR1 as MNHEY and CDR2 as SVGAGI. CDR3 length equals 13 residues.

This clonotype was recorded only once. The chain is built from TRBV7-2 and TRBJ2-5; weak D call: TRBD1 (6 bases). Germline loops: CDR1 SGHTA, CDR2 FQGNSA. Trimming pared 2 bases from V and 4 bases from J, leaving 14 bases between. CDR3 length: 15 amino acids. DNA for the CDR3: TGTGCCAGCAGCTTACAACAGGGAAGGTCAGAGACCCAGTACTTC. Encoded protein: CASSLQQGRSETQYF.

The rearrangement uses TRBV5-1 and TRBJ2-1; no definite D call. The germline gives CDR1 SGHRS, CDR2 YFSETQ. Trimming shortened V by 5 bases and J by 3 bases, and 9 bases separated the two germline ends. This CDR3 spans 13 amino acids. The CDR3 DNA sequence: TGCGCCAGCAGTACTAATTACTACAATGAGCAGTTCTTC. Its protein product is CASSTNYYNEQFF.